This entry concerns a single T cell receptor (beta chain). Being one base from a much bigger clone, this may be a read error. The CDR3 runs to 13 residues. Germline V gene sequence: CDR1 DFQATT, CDR2 SNEGSKA (reference sequence). The data originate from a study of T cells in Graves' hyperthyroidism and ophthalmopathy. Amplification yielded TCR beta CDR3 regions, with RNA transcripts as the source. TCR CDR3 underwent first-round RT-PCR with the HTBI primer set. TCRdb called the multiplex PCR reads again in MiXCR, with one record for every CDR3 protein. The data contain approximately 590,000 distinct CDR3 sequences, under 60% of them singletons.

This TCR was sampled from a woman in her late teens or twenties with Graves' hyperthyroidism. The sample consisted of peripheral blood or thyroid tissue (not recorded which). J is TRBJ2-7 and V is TRBV20-1; a weak D match, TRBD2 (5 bases). CDR3 nucleotide sequence: TGCAGTGCGCCCTCGGGTAGCGACTACGGGCAGTACTTC. Translating gives CSAPSGSDYGQYF.